The 2 T cell receptor beta chains below come from one sample, sequenced in a study of T-cell reconstitution after alpha-beta-depleted transplantation in children. Molecular barcoding with unique molecular identifiers was used for the TCRbeta library. TCRdb independently ran MiXCR on the PCR reads; one entry per CDR3 protein. The sample yields roughly 670,000 distinct CDR3 sequences, around 12% seen once. The sequenced sample was PBMCs, obtained before TCRalphabeta/CD19-depleted stem cell transplant. These receptors came from a girl aged 2-10 years with congenital amegakaryocytic thrombocytopenia, due to receive a stem cell transplant.

This clonotype occurred once. The V gene is TRBV3-1, the J gene TRBJ2-1; D is tentatively TRBD1 or TRBD2 (5 bases each). The CDR3 runs 14 residues. V was cut by 0 bases and J by 4 bases, with 7 bases left in between. Germline values: CDR1 LGHDT, CDR2 YNNKEL (reference sequence). The CDR3 loop reads CASSQEGEYNEQFF. The DNA for the CDR3 is TGTGCCAGCAGCCAAGAGGGGGAGTACAATGAGCAGTTCTTC.

Many counts were recorded for this clonotype. V and J are TRBV12-3 or TRBV12-4 and TRBJ2-1; TRBD2 agrees at 14 bases. The CDR3 extends over 17 amino acids. The trim removed 5 bases at V and 3 bases at J, leaving 6 bases unmatched. The CDR3 loop is CASSLGLAGVSYNEQFF. CDR3 bases: TGTGCCAGCAGTCTGGGACTAGCGGGAGTCAGCTACAATGAGCAGTTCTTC.